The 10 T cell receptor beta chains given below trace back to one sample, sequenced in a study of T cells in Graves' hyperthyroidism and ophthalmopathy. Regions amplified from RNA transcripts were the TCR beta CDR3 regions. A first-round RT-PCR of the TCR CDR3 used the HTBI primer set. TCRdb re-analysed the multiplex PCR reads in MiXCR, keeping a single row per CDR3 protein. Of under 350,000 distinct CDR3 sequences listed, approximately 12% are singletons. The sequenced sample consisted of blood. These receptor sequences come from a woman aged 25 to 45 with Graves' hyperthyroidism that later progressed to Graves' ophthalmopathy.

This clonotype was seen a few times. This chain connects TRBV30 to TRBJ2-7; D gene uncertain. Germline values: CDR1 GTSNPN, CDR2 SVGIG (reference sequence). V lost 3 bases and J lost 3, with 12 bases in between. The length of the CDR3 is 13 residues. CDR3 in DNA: TGTGCCTGGAGCCGCCCTATGGTCTACGAGCAGTACTTC. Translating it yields CAWSRPMVYEQYF.

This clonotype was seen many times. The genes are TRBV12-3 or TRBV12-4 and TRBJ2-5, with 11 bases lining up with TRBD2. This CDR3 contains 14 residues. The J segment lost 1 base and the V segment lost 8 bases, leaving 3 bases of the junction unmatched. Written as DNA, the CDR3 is TGTGCCAGCCGGGGGACTAGCGGCCAAGAGACCCAGTACTTC. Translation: CASRGTSGQETQYF.

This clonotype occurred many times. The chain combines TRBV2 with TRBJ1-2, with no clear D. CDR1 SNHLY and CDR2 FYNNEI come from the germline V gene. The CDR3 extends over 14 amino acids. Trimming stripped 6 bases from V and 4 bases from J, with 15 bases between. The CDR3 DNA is TGTGCCAGCAGCCTCGTAACTCAGCTCTATGGCTACACCTTC. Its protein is CASSLVTQLYGYTF.

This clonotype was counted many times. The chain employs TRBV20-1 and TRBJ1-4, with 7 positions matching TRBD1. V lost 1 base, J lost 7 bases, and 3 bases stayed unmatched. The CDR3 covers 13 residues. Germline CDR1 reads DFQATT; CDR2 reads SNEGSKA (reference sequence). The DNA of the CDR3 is TGCAGTGCTAGAGGACAGGGTAGTGAAAAACTGTTTTTT. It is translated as CSARGQGSEKLFF.

The CDR3 DNA sequence: TGTGCCAGCTCTGAGGAGAGGTGGGAGACCCAGTACTTC. Encoded protein: CASSEERWETQYF. The chain joins TRBV6-1 to TRBJ2-5; D is uncertain. The CDR3 is 13 residues long. V shed 8 bases and J shed 5 bases, with 15 bases lying between them. Germline V gene sequence: CDR1 MNHNS, CDR2 SASEGT.

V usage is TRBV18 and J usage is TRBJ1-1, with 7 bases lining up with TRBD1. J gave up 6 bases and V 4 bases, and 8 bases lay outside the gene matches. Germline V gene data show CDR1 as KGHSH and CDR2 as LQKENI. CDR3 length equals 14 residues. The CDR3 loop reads CASSLQGKQAEAFF. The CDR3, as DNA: TGTGCCAGCTCACTACAGGGGAAGCAGGCTGAAGCTTTCTTT.

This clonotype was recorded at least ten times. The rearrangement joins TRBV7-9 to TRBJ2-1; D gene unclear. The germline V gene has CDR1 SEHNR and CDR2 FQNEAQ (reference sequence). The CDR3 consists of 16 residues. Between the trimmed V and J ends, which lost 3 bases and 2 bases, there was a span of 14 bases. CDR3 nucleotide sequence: TGTGCCAGCAGCTTCGGGTCTCACACAACCTACAATGAGCAGTTCTTC. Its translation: CASSFGSHTTYNEQFF.

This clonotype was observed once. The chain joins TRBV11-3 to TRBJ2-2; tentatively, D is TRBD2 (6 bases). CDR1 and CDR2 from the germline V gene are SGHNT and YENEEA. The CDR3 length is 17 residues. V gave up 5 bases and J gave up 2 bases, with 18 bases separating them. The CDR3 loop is CASSAPYGGPNTGELFF. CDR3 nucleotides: TGTGCCAGCAGCGCCCCTTACGGGGGTCCTAACACCGGGGAGCTGTTTTTT.

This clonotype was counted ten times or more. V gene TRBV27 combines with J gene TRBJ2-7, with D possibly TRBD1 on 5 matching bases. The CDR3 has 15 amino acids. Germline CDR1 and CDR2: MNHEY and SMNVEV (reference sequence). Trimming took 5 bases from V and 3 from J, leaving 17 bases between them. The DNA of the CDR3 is TGTGCCAGCAGTCCGAGATCGGACATCTTCTACGAGCAGTACTTC. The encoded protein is CASSPRSDIFYEQYF.

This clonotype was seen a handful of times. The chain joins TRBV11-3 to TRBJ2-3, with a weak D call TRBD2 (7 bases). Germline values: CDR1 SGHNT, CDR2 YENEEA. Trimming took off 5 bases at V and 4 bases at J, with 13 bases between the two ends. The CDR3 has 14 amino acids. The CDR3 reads CASSGRGGADTQYF. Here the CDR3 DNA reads TGTGCCAGCAGCGGCAGGGGAGGGGCAGATACGCAGTATTTT.